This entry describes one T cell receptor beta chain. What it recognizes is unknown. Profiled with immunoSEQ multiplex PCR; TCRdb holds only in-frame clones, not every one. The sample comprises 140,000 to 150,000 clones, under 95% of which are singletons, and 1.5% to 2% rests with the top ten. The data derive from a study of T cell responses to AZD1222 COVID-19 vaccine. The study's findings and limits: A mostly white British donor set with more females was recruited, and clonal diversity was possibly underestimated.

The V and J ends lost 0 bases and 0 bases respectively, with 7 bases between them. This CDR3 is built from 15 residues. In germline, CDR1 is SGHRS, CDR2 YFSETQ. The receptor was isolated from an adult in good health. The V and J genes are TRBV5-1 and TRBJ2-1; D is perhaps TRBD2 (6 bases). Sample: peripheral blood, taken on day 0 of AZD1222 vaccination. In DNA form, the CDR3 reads TGCGCCAGCAGCTTGGTGACTAGCTCCTACAATGAGCAGTTCTTC. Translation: CASSLVTSSYNEQFF.